This TCR beta chain was documented in a study of blood T cell repertoires in COVID-19. Across the whole study: In each case, the material was cDNA or gDNA derived from T cells, B-cell-depleted T cells, or PBMCs.

How the authors handled the data: Amplification with reference gene primers provided the estimates of nucleated cell counts. Clones were read by immunoSEQ multiplex PCR, and TCRdb kept only the in-frame ones, dropping some. Clone size and V and J calls were adopted from that table, with D and trimming inferred from the DNA. The sample has 300,000 to 400,000 clones; 75% to 90% are singletons. Clinical history as reported by participants underpinned cohort assignment. V lost 5 bases to trimming and J lost 4 bases, with 11 bases between them. CDR1 and CDR2 from the germline V gene are SGHRS and YFSETQ. The CDR3 runs to 13 residues.

V gene TRBV5-1 combines with J gene TRBJ2-3, with D perhaps matching TRBD1 (5 bases). The TCR was taken from a young man who had recovered from COVID-19. What was sequenced was PBMCs or T cells enriched from blood (not recorded which). CDR3 sequence reads: CASSLGVADTQYF. As DNA, the CDR3 is TGCGCCAGCAGTTTAGGGGTGGCAGATACGCAGTATTTT.